Listed here is a single T cell receptor (beta chain). As yet, its antigen is unknown. The data were taken from a study of radiation and T cells in renal cell carcinoma. Background on the study: Nephrectomy followed 15 Gy stereotactic body radiation by 4 weeks.

Findings and caveats of the study: Without pretreatment biopsies, baseline tumor clonotype presence was undetermined. From baseline, blood top tumor clonotypes peaked at 2 weeks post-radiation.

Germline-derived CDR1 and CDR2 are SQVTM and ANQGSEA. The CDR3 length is 14 residues. V gave up 3 bases and J gave up 0 bases, with 11 bases separating them. Indicated time point: baseline pretreatment blood. Noted treatment: 15 Gy SBRT to primary tumor, nephrectomy 4 weeks later. Blood was sampled at baseline, 2 weeks and 4 weeks after SBRT. The data were produced by immunoSEQ multiplex PCR, yet TCRdb's version contains in-frame clones alone and is incomplete. The data contain about 160,000 clones, about 87% of them singletons. The clonotype was recovered from a woman between 70 and 85 years old with renal cell carcinoma. The rearrangement links TRBV29-1 to TRBJ1-2; D might be TRBD1 (5 bases). The sequencing here drew on blood, taken from a patient whose treatment included radiotherapy and nephrectomy. CDR3 bases: TGCAGCGTTGACGGGGCCGCAACTAACTATGGCTACACCTTC. Amino acid sequence: CSVDGAATNYGYTF.